One and the same sample provided the 27 T cell receptor beta chains below, sequenced in a study of T cells after posttransplantation cyclophosphamide. Produced via immunoSEQ multiplex PCR; TCRdb's table is partial and in-frame only. In total the sample includes tens of thousands of clones, none of them seen once. The specimen was PBMCs. The receptors come from a man aged 40-50 years in good health, CMV-negative, and a related stem cell transplant donor.

This clone was seen many times. The CDR3 loop reads CASSIVLRGYNEQFF. CDR3 sequence (DNA): TGTGCCAGTAGTATAGTTTTGCGGGGGTACAATGAGCAGTTCTTC. The chain uses TRBV19 and TRBJ2-1, with 7 bases lining up with TRBD2. The CDR3 loop spans 15 amino acids. CDR1 and CDR2 (germline): LNHDA, SQIVND (reference sequence). V dropped 1 base and J dropped 4; count of bases not matched to a gene: 4.

The sample holds many counts of this clone. This sequence joins TRBV11-2 and TRBJ2-7; the D gene is possibly TRBD2 (6 bases). V was trimmed by 1 base and J by 3 bases, leaving 25 bases between them. The CDR3 has 19 residues. Germline V gives CDR1 SGHAT, CDR2 FQNNGV. The CDR3 loop reads CASSLVGGVGDRRSYEQYF. The CDR3 DNA follows: TGTGCCAGCAGCTTAGTGGGCGGGGTGGGGGACCGGCGGAGCTACGAGCAGTACTTC.

The table lists this clone with many counts. The chain has TRBV27 and TRBJ2-2; D uncertain. The CDR3 is 14 amino acids. The V gene lost 3 bases and the J gene lost 5 bases, with 10 bases spanning the gap. Germline values: CDR1 MNHEY, CDR2 SMNVEV (reference sequence). CDR3 sequence: CASSLQLKTGELFF. The CDR3 DNA reads TGTGCCAGCAGTTTGCAACTTAAAACCGGGGAGCTGTTTTTT.

This clone was detected ten times or more. V is TRBV15 and J is TRBJ2-3, with D perhaps matching TRBD1 (5 bases). Germline V gene lookup returns CDR1 LNHNV and CDR2 YYDKDF (reference sequence). V shed 2 bases and J shed 14 bases, with 14 bases lying between them. This CDR3 has 12 amino acids. The CDR3 DNA sequence: TGTGCCACCAGCAGAAGGGGCCACCGGCCGTATTTT. Protein: CATSRRGHRPYF.

This clone was counted many times. The chain has TRBV4-2 and TRBJ2-1, with 13 bases identical to TRBD2. The CDR3 consists of 16 residues. The V segment lost 0 bases and the J segment 12 bases; nucleotides outside the gene matches: 8. Germline V lookup: CDR1 LGHNA, CDR2 YNFKEQ. CDR3 loop: CASSQEYGTSGTGQFF. The CDR3 coding sequence is TGTGCCAGCAGCCAAGAATATGGGACTAGCGGGACAGGGCAGTTCTTC.

At least ten counts were recorded for this clone. V usage is TRBV14 and J usage is TRBJ2-2; D gene unclear. Trimming removed 4 bases from V and 7 bases from J, with 10 bases in between. This CDR3 contains 13 residues. CDR1 SGHDN and CDR2 FVKESK come from the germline V gene. In nucleotides, the CDR3 is TGTGCCAGCAGCCCCTCCAGAGGCGGGGAGCTGTTTTTT. Its translation is CASSPSRGGELFF.

Many counts were recorded for this clone. The chain joins TRBV11-2 to TRBJ1-5; D might be TRBD1 (6 bases). The germline V gene has CDR1 SGHAT and CDR2 FQNNGV. V shed 1 base and J shed 4 bases, with 11 bases lying between them. The CDR3 is 15 residues long. CDR3 sequence: CASSLGAGENQPQHF. The DNA for the CDR3 is TGTGCCAGCAGCTTAGGCGCAGGGGAAAATCAGCCCCAGCATTTT.

This clone was seen ten or more times. The CDR3 nucleotides read TGTGCCAGCAGCCGTTTTGACACTGAAGCTTTCTTT. Residues: CASSRFDTEAFF. The rearrangement links TRBV9 to TRBJ1-1; D remains ambiguous. This CDR3 is 12 amino acids long. Trimming shortened V by 4 bases and J by 3 bases, and 7 bases separated the two germline ends. CDR1 is SGDLS, CDR2 YYNGEE, per germline.

In its sample, this clone was seen many times. The junction departs from germline at one end; a sequencing error may be responsible. The chain joins TRBV5-1 to TRBJ2-3, with 8 bases matching TRBD2. CDR1 and CDR2 (germline): SGHRS, YFSETQ. The length of the CDR3 is 15 residues. The CDR3: CAGSLSGMSTDTQYF. The CDR3 bases are TGCGCCGGCAGCCTTAGCGGGATGAGCACAGATACGCAGTATTTT.

This clone was recorded many times. This rearrangement joins TRBV6-7 to TRBJ2-3, with D possibly matching TRBD1 (6 bases). TRBV6-7 carries the ORF label, with uncertain function. V lost 2 bases and J lost 2, with 26 bases in between. CDR3 length equals 20 residues. This chain's CDR3 is CASSYRAINSRQGPTDTQYF. The CDR3, as DNA: TGTGCCAGCAGTTACCGCGCTATTAATTCGCGGCAGGGGCCCACAGATACGCAGTATTTT.

This clone was recorded many times. V usage is TRBV4-1 and J usage is TRBJ2-7; 8 bases are shared with TRBD1. After removal of 2 bases from V and 0 bases from J, the junction contained 3 bases not matched to a gene. Germline CDR1 is MGHRA and CDR2 is YSYEKL. The length of the CDR3 is 15 residues. The CDR3 coding sequence is TGCGCCAGCAGCCAAAACAGGGGGAGCTCCTACGAGCAGTACTTC. This gives the protein CASSQNRGSSYEQYF.

This clone has at least ten counts. The CDR3 sequence is CASSPREGMGQPQHF. CDR3 in DNA: TGTGCCAGCAGCCCCCGGGAGGGGATGGGGCAGCCCCAGCATTTT. The chain uses TRBV9 and TRBJ1-5; possible D gene TRBD1, 5 bases. Germline CDR1 reads SGDLS; CDR2 reads YYNGEE. The CDR3 totals 15 residues. The ends were cut back, 4 bases at V and 7 bases at J, with 18 bases in the middle.

This clone was observed many times. This chain connects TRBV5-1 to TRBJ2-2; 9 bases map to TRBD1. This CDR3 region has 16 residues. Germline trimming cut 4 bases from V and 5 bases from J; bases unmatched to any gene: 9. From germline, CDR1 is SGHRS and CDR2 YFSETQ. The CDR3 DNA follows: TGCGCCAGCAGCCCATGGACAGGGGTGGGTACCGGGGAGCTGTTTTTT. Amino acid sequence: CASSPWTGVGTGELFF.

This clone was counted at least ten times. The rearrangement links TRBV18 to TRBJ2-1; D not certain. V lost 4 bases and J 3 bases, leaving 10 bases between the germline ends. The germline CDR1 and CDR2 sequences are KGHSH and LQKENI. There are 14 residues in the CDR3. The CDR3 DNA sequence: TGTGCCAGCTCACGAACCGGGTACTACAATGAGCAGTTCTTC. Its translation is CASSRTGYYNEQFF.

This clone came up many times. The chain recombines TRBV28 with TRBJ2-6; 7 bases align to TRBD1. Per germline, CDR1 MDHEN and CDR2 SYDVKM. The CDR3 consists of 17 residues. Trimming at V came to 5 bases and at J to 2 bases, leaving 9 bases not matched to a gene. The CDR3 loop reads CASSPPKGTAGANVLTF. CDR3 DNA: TGTGCCAGCAGTCCTCCTAAGGGGACAGCTGGGGCCAACGTCCTGACTTTC.

The sample holds many counts of this clone. The rearrangement uses TRBV28 and TRBJ2-7; 9 bases fit TRBD1. V was pared by 2 bases and J by 4 bases, with 6 bases of the junction left unmatched. The CDR3 consists of 15 residues. Germline loops: CDR1 MDHEN, CDR2 SYDVKM. The CDR3 loop is CASSLPGTGQYEQYF. The CDR3 coding sequence is TGTGCCAGCAGTTTACCCGGGACAGGGCAATACGAGCAGTACTTC. The entire variable domain, with the rest obtained from reference TRBV28 and TRBJ2-7, is as follows: DVKVTQSSRYLVKRTGEKVFLECVQDMDHENMFWYRQDPGLGLRLIYFSYDVKMKEKGDIPEGYSVSREKKERFSLILESASTNQTSMYLCASSLPGTGQYEQYFGPGTRLTVT.

This clone was picked up many times. The J gene is TRBJ2-7, the V gene TRBV6-1; D may be TRBD2 (6 bases). Germline CDR1 reads MNHNS; CDR2 reads SASEGT. The CDR3 has 12 residues. With 11 bases removed from V and 1 base from J, the gap between germline ends came to 12 bases. Here the CDR3 DNA reads TGTGCCGGCGGGGTAGTATCCTACGAGCAGTACTTC. This translates into CAGGVVSYEQYF.

This clone was observed at least ten times. The gene calls are TRBV28 and TRBJ1-5; weak D call: TRBD1 (5 bases). V dropped 11 bases and J dropped 1 base, with 9 bases sitting between them. This CDR3 is built from 12 residues. In germline, CDR1 is MDHEN, CDR2 SYDVKM. The CDR3 loop is CAARASNQPQHF. The CDR3 DNA follows: TGTGCCGCCAGGGCGAGCAATCAGCCCCAGCATTTT.

This clone has at least ten counts. The CDR3 loop reads CASSTSTEQFF. The CDR3 DNA is TGTGCCAGCAGTACCTCGACAGAGCAGTTCTTC. This chain uses TRBV6-6 with TRBJ2-1; D not certain. Trimming removed 5 bases at V and 10 bases at J, with 9 bases between. The CDR3 covers 11 residues. Germline V gene sequence: CDR1 MNHNY, CDR2 SVGAGI (reference sequence).

This clone was detected many times. The V call is TRBV28, the J call TRBJ2-7; 10 bases fit TRBD2. Looked up from germline, CDR1 is MDHEN and CDR2 is SYDVKM. V gave up 6 bases and J gave up 2 bases; unmatched junction bases: 7. CDR3 length: 15 residues. CDR3 residues: CASSLVLAGAYEQYF. The DNA of the CDR3 is TGTGCCAGCAGCCTGGTCCTAGCGGGAGCCTACGAGCAGTACTTC.

This clone was counted many times. The chain has TRBV9 and TRBJ2-7; 10 bases align to TRBD1. The CDR3 totals 16 residues. Germline V lookup: CDR1 SGDLS, CDR2 YYNGEE. Trimming took 4 bases from V and 5 from J; bases not matched to a gene: 12. CDR3 protein: CASSPTPDRGWHEQYF. The CDR3 DNA is TGTGCCAGCAGCCCCACCCCGGACAGGGGGTGGCACGAGCAGTACTTC.

This clone was recorded at least ten times. The chain uses TRBV19 and TRBJ1-1; D is unclear. CDR1 and CDR2 from the germline V gene are LNHDA and SQIVND (reference sequence). The germline V and J ends were trimmed by 5 bases and 4 bases, with 14 bases remaining between them. The CDR3 runs to 14 residues. CDR3 nucleotides: TGTGCCAGTAGTCCCCACGGAGGAGTCACTGAAGCTTTCTTT. The encoded protein is CASSPHGGVTEAFF.

This clone came up many times. The chain links TRBV4-1 to TRBJ2-1; D is perhaps TRBD2 (6 bases). This CDR3 comprises 21 residues. CDR1 is MGHRA and CDR2 is YSYEKL in the germline V gene. Trimming cost V 1 base and J 2 bases, with 27 bases left between them. The CDR3 reads CASSQVGGFITSGVAYNEQFF. The CDR3 bases are TGCGCCAGCAGCCAAGTGGGGGGTTTTATAACATCGGGGGTGGCCTACAATGAGCAGTTCTTC.

This clone was observed many times. V gene TRBV11-2 combines with J gene TRBJ2-3; 11 positions agree with TRBD2. This CDR3 has 16 residues. V dropped 3 bases and J dropped 0; count of bases not matched to a gene: 2. Germline lookup yields CDR1 SGHAT and CDR2 FQNNGV. The CDR3 DNA sequence: TGTGCCAGCAGCTTGGGACTAGCGGTTAGCACAGATACGCAGTATTTT. This encodes CASSLGLAVSTDTQYF.

This clone was counted at least ten times. The chain uses TRBV10-2 and TRBJ1-1, with TRBD1 as a possible D gene (5 bases). V lost 4 bases to trimming and J lost 0 bases, with 9 bases between them. The CDR3 consists of 14 residues. In germline, CDR1 is WSHSY, CDR2 SAAADI. CDR3 residues: CASSVTVVNTEAFF. The DNA of the CDR3 is TGCGCCAGCAGTGTGACAGTCGTGAACACTGAAGCTTTCTTT.

This clone was detected ten times or more. The chain combines TRBV9 with TRBJ2-7; 13 nucleotides agree with TRBD2. Germline V gene data show CDR1 as SGDLS and CDR2 as YYNGEE. CDR3 length: 17 amino acids. J lost 3 bases, V lost 5 bases, and 11 bases had no gene match. CDR3: CASSKGLAGYDSYEQYF. DNA for the CDR3: TGTGCCAGCAGTAAGGGACTAGCGGGGTACGATAGCTACGAGCAGTACTTC.

This clone was found many times. The chain has TRBV19 and TRBJ2-7; TRBD2 might be the D (5 bases). The V end was cut by 3 bases, the J end by 4 bases, with 7 bases between. The CDR3 is made up of 12 amino acids. Germline values: CDR1 LNHDA, CDR2 SQIVND (reference sequence). The CDR3 here is CASSIRGYEQYF. As DNA, the CDR3 is TGTGCCAGTAGTATCAGAGGGTACGAGCAGTACTTC.